These 2 T cell receptor beta chains were all obtained from the same sample, sequenced in a study of blood T cell repertoires in COVID-19. Sequencing was performed with immunoSEQ multiplex PCR; in TCRdb, only in-frame clones are kept and a portion is missing. The table lists approximately 330,000 clones, roughly 90% of them singletons, with roughly a tenth in the top ten. What was sequenced was peripheral blood. Receptor source: a man aged 25-45 years with COVID-19, enrolled during active disease.

V and J are TRBV5-6 and TRBJ2-7, with 7 positions matching TRBD2. CDR1 and CDR2 (germline): SGHDT, YYEEEE. Losses at the gene ends were 1 base for V and 2 bases for J; bases not matched to a gene: 9. This CDR3 has 16 residues. The CDR3: CASSLPGRATPYEQYF. CDR3 nucleotide sequence: TGTGCCAGCAGCTTGCCGGGGAGGGCCACACCCTACGAGCAGTACTTC.

This clone has only a few counts. This chain connects TRBV2 to TRBJ1-1; TRBD1 is a possible D gene (6 bases). The germline V gene encodes CDR1 SNHLY and CDR2 FYNNEI. The ends were cut back, 6 bases at V and 5 bases at J, with 19 bases in the middle. The CDR3 has 15 amino acids. The CDR3 DNA is TGTGCCAGCAGGGACCTACAGGGAGGGGTAACTGAAGCTTTCTTT. Protein sequence: CASRDLQGGVTEAFF.